The 16 T cell receptor beta chains presented below share a single source sample, sequenced in a study of cytomegalovirus exposure and HLA in healthy donors. The PCR was carried out with 60 Vbeta primers and 13 Jbeta primers. Here immunoSEQ multiplex PCR was the method, and the copy in TCRdb shows in-frame clones only, minus some. The data contain 150,000 to 200,000 clones, roughly 80% of them singletons. Sequencing was done on a sample of PBMCs. These TCRs come from a woman aged 18-35 years in good health and CMV-seronegative.

J is TRBJ1-2 and V is TRBV27, with TRBD1 identical over 7 bases. The trim removed 6 bases at V and 2 bases at J, leaving 3 bases unmatched. The CDR3 contains 13 residues. The germline V gene encodes CDR1 MNHEY and CDR2 SMNVEV (reference sequence). The chain's CDR3 is CASRLQGNYGYTF. The CDR3 DNA reads as TGTGCCAGCAGATTACAGGGGAACTATGGCTACACCTTC.

This clone has a handful of counts. The chain employs TRBV10-1 and TRBJ2-1, with 14 bases that match TRBD2. The J segment lost 6 bases and the V segment lost 4 bases, leaving 2 bases of the junction unmatched. The CDR3 is 15 amino acids. The V gene's germline CDR1 is WNHNN and CDR2 SYGVQD (reference sequence). CDR3 loop: CASSGGTSGSNEQFF. The CDR3 DNA reads TGCGCCAGCAGTGGGGGGACTAGCGGGAGCAATGAGCAGTTCTTC.

Comment on this clone: The same CDR3 can be traced to other DNA sequences in this sample. CDR3 coding DNA: TGTGCCAGCAGTCCTGACAGGGGTAACTATGGCTACACCTTC. This sequence encodes CASSPDRGNYGYTF. This chain uses TRBV6-5 with TRBJ1-2; 8 positions agree with TRBD1. Germline CDR1 and CDR2: MNHEY and SVGAGI. The V gene end was trimmed by 5 bases and the J gene end by 1 base; junction bases not matched to a gene: 3. This CDR3 comprises 14 residues.

The rearrangement uses TRBV30 and TRBJ1-4, with 7 positions matching TRBD1. The CDR3 covers 13 residues. Trimming removed 4 bases from V and 5 bases from J; junction bases left unmatched: 4. Germline CDR1 reads GTSNPN; CDR2 reads SVGIG (reference sequence). The CDR3 is CAWKRGPNEKLFF. The CDR3 DNA sequence: TGTGCCTGGAAAAGGGGGCCAAATGAAAAACTGTTTTTT.

Of note for this clone: This same CDR3 is encoded by further DNA sequences in the sample. The chain recombines TRBV10-3 with TRBJ2-7, with TRBD1 identical over 8 bases. Germline V gene sequence: CDR1 ENHRY, CDR2 SYGVKD. The ends lost 10 bases at V and 1 base at J; junction bases unmatched: 18. The CDR3 covers 17 residues. Written as DNA, the CDR3 is TGTGCCACCTACTCGGAGACAGGACAGGGCGGATCCTACGAGCAGTACGTC. It specifies CATYSETGQGGSYEQYV.

This clone appeared once. The gene calls are TRBV6-5 and TRBJ2-6, with D unresolved. There are 16 residues in the CDR3. CDR1 is MNHEY and CDR2 is SVGAGI in the germline V gene. Trimming cost V 0 bases and J 1 base, with 7 bases left between them. CDR3 sequence (DNA): TGTGCCAGCAGTTACTCGATAGTTTCTGGGGCCAACGTCCTGACTTTC. It translates to CASSYSIVSGANVLTF.

This rearrangement joins TRBV28 to TRBJ2-7; 7 bases align to TRBD2. The CDR3 is 14 residues long. Germline CDR1 MDHEN, CDR2 SYDVKM. The ends lost 6 bases at V and 0 bases at J; junction bases unmatched: 5. The DNA for the CDR3 is TGTGCCAGCAGGCCTAGCGGAATCTCCTACGAGCAGTACTTC. It codes for CASRPSGISYEQYF.

The chain links TRBV6-1 to TRBJ2-1; possibly TRBD2 for D (6 bases). The length of the CDR3 is 15 residues. The V gene lost 3 bases and the J gene lost 0 bases, with 9 bases spanning the gap. CDR1 and CDR2 from the germline V gene are MNHNS and SASEGT. CDR3 DNA sequence: TGTGCCAGCAGTGAGATGGGGGGCTCCTACAATGAGCAGTTCTTC. It encodes CASSEMGGSYNEQFF.

The CDR3 coding sequence is TGTGCCAGCAGCCAAGGCGGCCAGGGAGGCACTGAAGCTTTCTTT. Its protein is CASSQGGQGGTEAFF. This chain links TRBV7-6 with TRBJ1-1, with a weak D call TRBD1 (5 bases). V dropped 5 bases and J dropped 4 bases, with 17 bases sitting between them. Germline V gene data show CDR1 as SGHVS and CDR2 as FNYEAQ. This CDR3 comprises 15 residues.

This clone is a singleton in its sample. The V gene is TRBV11-2, the J gene TRBJ1-4, with 8 bases matching TRBD1. CDR1 is SGHAT, CDR2 FQNNGV, per germline. V lost 4 bases and J lost 3; bases outside the gene matches: 4. CDR3 size: 15 residues. CDR3 nucleotide sequence: TGTGCCAGCAGCTCTGACAGGGGACCTAATGAAAAACTGTTTTTT. It specifies CASSSDRGPNEKLFF.

The J gene is TRBJ2-3, the V gene TRBV9; perhaps TRBD2 as D (6 bases). V lost 0 bases and J 1 base, leaving 12 bases between the germline ends. Germline V lookup: CDR1 SGDLS, CDR2 YYNGEE. This CDR3 has 16 residues. The CDR3 DNA reads TGTGCCAGCAGCGTAGATGGGGGGATGGGCACAGATACGCAGTATTTT. Its protein is CASSVDGGMGTDTQYF. Using reference TRBV9 and TRBJ2-3 for the parts outside the CDR3, the full variable domain is DSGVTQTPKHLITATGQRVTLRCSPRSGDLSVYWYQQSLDQGLQFLIQYYNGEERAKGNILERFSAQQFPDLHSELNLSSLELGDSALYFCASSVDGGMGTDTQYFGPGTRLTVL.

The J gene is TRBJ2-7, the V gene TRBV27; 9 bases agree with TRBD2. Germline CDR1 is MNHEY and CDR2 is SMNVEV (reference sequence). The CDR3 has 15 residues. V lost 2 bases, J lost 4 bases, and 6 bases stayed unmatched. The CDR3 region is CASSLAGGPPYEQYF. The CDR3 coding sequence is TGTGCCAGCAGTTTAGCGGGAGGGCCCCCGTACGAGCAGTACTTC.

With regard to this clone: One end of the junction fails to match germline, which may point to a read error. The CDR3 nucleotides read TGTTCCAGCAGCTTAGGACTAGCGGAAAACACAGATACGCAGTATTTT. Residues: CSSSLGLAENTDTQYF. J is TRBJ2-3 and V is TRBV7-9, with 10 bases aligning to TRBD2. Germline values: CDR1 SEHNR, CDR2 FQNEAQ (reference sequence). The CDR3 covers 16 residues.

This chain connects TRBV28 to TRBJ1-3; TRBD1 agrees at 7 bases. CDR1 is MDHEN, CDR2 SYDVKM, per germline. The CDR3 spans 17 residues. J gave up 0 bases and V 5 bases, and 10 bases lay outside the gene matches. CDR3 amino acids: CASSASDRPLSGNTIYF. The CDR3, as DNA: TGTGCCAGCAGTGCGTCGGACAGGCCACTCTCTGGAAACACCATATATTTT.

V is TRBV12-5 and J is TRBJ1-2; 11 bases agree with TRBD1. The CDR3 loop spans 15 amino acids. J lost 3 bases, V lost 4 bases, and 4 bases had no gene match. CDR1 and CDR2 from the germline V gene are LGHNT and FRNRAP. The DNA of the CDR3 is TGTGCTAGTGGTTCCGGACAGGGGGCGTACTATGGCTACACCTTC. It codes for CASGSGQGAYYGYTF.

This chain links TRBV21-1 with TRBJ2-5; TRBD1 is the table's D call, not checked against the DNA. TRBV21-1 represents a pseudogene. There are 14 residues in the CDR3. CDR3 sequence: CASSKGPERETQYF. As DNA, the CDR3 is TGTGCCAGCAGCAAGGGGCCGGAACGGGAGACCCAGTACTTC.